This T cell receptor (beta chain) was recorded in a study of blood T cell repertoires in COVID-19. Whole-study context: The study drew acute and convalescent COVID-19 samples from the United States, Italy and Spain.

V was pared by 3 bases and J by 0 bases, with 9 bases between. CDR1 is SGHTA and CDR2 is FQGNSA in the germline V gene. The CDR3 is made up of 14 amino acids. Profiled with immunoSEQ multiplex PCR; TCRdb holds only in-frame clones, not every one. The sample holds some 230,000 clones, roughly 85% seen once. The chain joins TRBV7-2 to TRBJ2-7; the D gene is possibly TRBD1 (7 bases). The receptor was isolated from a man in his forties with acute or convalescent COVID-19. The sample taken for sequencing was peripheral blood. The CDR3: CASSLQGGSYEQYF. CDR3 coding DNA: TGTGCCAGCAGCTTGCAGGGGGGCTCCTACGAGCAGTACTTC.